This TCR beta chain was identified in a study of shared clonotypes between healthy human individuals. Across the whole study: A couple of women and three men aged 18 to 49 made up the donors.

V trimming: 4 bases; J trimming: 4 bases; junction bases outside the gene matches: 9. The germline V gene has CDR1 SGHNT and CDR2 YYREEE (reference sequence). The CDR3 has 15 residues. The study's findings and limits: Across a handful of donors, naive CD4 shared 5% to 6%, naive CD8 around 3.8%, memory CD4 about 2.5%, memory CD8 0.4%. Generation of non-shared clonotypes was less probable than generation of clonotypes shared by all four donors.

Naive CD8 cells comprised CD45RO-negative, CCR7-positively selected cells, excluding terminally differentiated effector memory CD45RA+ cells. Donors, healthy HIV-negative adults, lacked recent acute infections or vaccinations. Using immunoSEQ multiplex PCR, the repertoire was profiled, and TCRdb retains in-frame clones only, with some absent. The sample contains under 1 million clones, more than 85% of which appear only once. Concerning this clone: Its antigen remains unidentified.

The J gene is TRBJ2-7, the V gene TRBV5-4; 9 bases fit TRBD1. Sequences were obtained from naive CD8+ T cells sorted from blood. This clonotype was sampled from a man aged 25 to 45 in good health. Written as DNA, the CDR3 is TGTGCCAGCAGCGGCGGGACAGGGCCCTCGTACGAGCAGTACTTC. It yields the protein CASSGGTGPSYEQYF.